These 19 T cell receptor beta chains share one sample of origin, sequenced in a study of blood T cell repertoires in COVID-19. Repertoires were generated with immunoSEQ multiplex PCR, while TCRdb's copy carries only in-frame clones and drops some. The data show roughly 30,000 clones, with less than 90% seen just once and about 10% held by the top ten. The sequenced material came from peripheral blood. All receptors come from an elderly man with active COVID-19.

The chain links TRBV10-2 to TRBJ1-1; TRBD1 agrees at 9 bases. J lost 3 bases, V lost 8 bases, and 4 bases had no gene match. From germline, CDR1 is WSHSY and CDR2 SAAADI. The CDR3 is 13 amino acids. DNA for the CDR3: TGCGCCAGCGGAGGGACAGGGTACACTGAAGCTTTCTTT. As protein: CASGGTGYTEAFF.

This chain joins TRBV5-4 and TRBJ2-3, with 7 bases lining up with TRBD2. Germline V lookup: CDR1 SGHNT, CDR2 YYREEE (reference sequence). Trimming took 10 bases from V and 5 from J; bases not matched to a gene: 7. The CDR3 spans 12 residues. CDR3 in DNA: TGTGCCTTTGGGGGGGGAGTAGATACGCAGTATTTT. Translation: CAFGGGVDTQYF.

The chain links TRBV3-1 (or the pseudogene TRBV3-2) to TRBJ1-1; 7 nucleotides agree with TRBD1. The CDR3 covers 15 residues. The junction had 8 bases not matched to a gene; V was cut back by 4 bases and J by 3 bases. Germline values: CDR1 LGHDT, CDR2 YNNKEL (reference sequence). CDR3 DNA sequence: TGTGCCAGCAGCCCTACTTATACAGGGGACACTGAAGCTTTCTTT. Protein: CASSPTYTGDTEAFF.

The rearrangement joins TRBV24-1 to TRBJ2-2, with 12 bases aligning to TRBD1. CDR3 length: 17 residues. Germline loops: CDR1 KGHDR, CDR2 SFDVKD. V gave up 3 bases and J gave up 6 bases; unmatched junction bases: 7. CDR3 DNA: TGTGCCACCAGTGATAACCGGGACAGGGGGCGGGCCGGGGAGCTGTTTTTT. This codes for CATSDNRDRGRAGELFF.

In DNA form, the CDR3 reads TGCGCCAGCACCTCCACCCCCGGTCAGCCCCAGCATTTT. As protein: CASTSTPGQPQHF. The chain employs TRBV5-1 and TRBJ1-5, with D unresolved. Trimming took 6 bases from V and 6 from J, leaving 13 bases between them. The CDR3 has 13 amino acids. From germline, CDR1 is SGHRS and CDR2 YFSETQ. The full variable domain, completed using reference TRBV5-1 and TRBJ1-5, is KAGVTQTPRYLIKTRGQQVTLSCSPISGHRSVSWYQQTPGQGLQFLFEYFSETQRNKGNFPGRFSGRQFSNSRSEMNVSTLELGDSALYLCASTSTPGQPQHFGDGTRLSIL.

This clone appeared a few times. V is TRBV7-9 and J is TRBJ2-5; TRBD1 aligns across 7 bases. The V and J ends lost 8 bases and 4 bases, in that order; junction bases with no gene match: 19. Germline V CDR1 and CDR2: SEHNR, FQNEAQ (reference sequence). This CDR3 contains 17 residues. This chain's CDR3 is CASSNPTGQGVRETQYF. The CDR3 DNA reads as TGTGCCAGCTCAAACCCGACGGGGCAGGGGGTAAGAGAGACCCAGTACTTC.

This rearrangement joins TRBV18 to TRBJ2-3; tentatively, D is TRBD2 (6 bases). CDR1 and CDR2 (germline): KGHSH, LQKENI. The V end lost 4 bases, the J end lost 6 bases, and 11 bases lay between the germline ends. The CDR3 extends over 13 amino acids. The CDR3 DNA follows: TGTGCCAGCTCACTAGGAGGGGCGGATACGCAGTATTTT. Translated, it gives CASSLGGADTQYF.

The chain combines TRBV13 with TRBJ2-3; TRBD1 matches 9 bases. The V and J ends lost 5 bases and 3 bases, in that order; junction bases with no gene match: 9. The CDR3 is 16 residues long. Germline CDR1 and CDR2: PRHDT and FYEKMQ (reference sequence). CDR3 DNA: TGTGCCAGCAGCCGAGGCCAGGACAGGGGAACAGATACGCAGTATTTT. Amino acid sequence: CASSRGQDRGTDTQYF.

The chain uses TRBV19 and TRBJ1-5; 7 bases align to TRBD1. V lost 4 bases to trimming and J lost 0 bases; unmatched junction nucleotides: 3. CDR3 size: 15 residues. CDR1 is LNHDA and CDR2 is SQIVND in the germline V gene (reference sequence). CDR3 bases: TGTGCCAGTAGTAGGGACAGCTATAGCAATCAGCCCCAGCATTTT. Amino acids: CASSRDSYSNQPQHF.

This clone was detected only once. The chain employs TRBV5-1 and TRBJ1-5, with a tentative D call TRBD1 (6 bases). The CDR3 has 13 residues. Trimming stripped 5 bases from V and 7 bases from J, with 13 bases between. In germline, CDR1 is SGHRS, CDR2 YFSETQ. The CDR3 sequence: CASRQGENQPQHF. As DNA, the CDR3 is TGCGCCAGCAGACAGGGAGAGAACCAGCCCCAGCATTTT.

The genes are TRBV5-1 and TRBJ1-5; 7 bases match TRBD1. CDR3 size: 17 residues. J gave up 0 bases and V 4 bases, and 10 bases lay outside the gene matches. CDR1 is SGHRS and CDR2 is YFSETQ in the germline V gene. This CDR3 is CASSPRDSQNSNQPQHF. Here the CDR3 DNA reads TGCGCCAGCAGCCCCCGGGACAGCCAAAATAGCAATCAGCCCCAGCATTTT.

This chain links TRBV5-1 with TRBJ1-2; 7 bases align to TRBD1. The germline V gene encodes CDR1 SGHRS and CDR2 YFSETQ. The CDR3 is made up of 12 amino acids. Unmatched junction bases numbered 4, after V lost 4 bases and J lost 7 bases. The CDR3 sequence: CASSTDRAGYTF. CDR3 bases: TGCGCCAGCAGCACTGACAGGGCTGGCTACACCTTC.

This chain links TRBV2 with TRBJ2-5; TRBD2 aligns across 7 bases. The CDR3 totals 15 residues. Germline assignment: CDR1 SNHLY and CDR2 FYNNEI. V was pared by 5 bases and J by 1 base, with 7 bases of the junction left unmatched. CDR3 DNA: TGTGCCAGCAGTAAGACCGGGACTACCCAAGAGACCCAGTACTTC. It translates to CASSKTGTTQETQYF. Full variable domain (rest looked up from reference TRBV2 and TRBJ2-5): EPEVTQTPSHQVTQMGQEVILRCVPISNHLYFYWYRQILGQKVEFLVSFYNNEISEKSEIFDDQFSVERPDGSNFTLKIRSTKLEDSAMYFCASSKTGTTQETQYFGPGTRLLVL.

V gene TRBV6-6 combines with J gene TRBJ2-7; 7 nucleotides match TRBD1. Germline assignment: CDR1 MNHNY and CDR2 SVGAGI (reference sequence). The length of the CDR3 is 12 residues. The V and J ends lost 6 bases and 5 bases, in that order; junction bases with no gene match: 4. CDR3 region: CASRRDRDEQYF. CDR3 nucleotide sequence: TGTGCCAGCAGGCGAGACAGGGACGAGCAGTACTTC.

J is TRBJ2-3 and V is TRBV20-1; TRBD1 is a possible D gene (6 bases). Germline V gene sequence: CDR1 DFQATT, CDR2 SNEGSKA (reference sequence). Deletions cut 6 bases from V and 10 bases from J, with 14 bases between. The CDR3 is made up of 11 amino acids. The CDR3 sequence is CSAGDNQAQYF. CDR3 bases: TGCAGTGCCGGGGACAATCAGGCGCAGTATTTT.

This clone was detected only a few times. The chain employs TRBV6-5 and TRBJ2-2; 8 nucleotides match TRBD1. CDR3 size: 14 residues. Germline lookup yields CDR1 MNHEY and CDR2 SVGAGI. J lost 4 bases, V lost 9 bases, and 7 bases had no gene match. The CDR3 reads CASQTGASTGELFF. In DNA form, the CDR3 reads TGTGCCAGTCAGACAGGGGCGAGCACCGGGGAGCTGTTTTTT.

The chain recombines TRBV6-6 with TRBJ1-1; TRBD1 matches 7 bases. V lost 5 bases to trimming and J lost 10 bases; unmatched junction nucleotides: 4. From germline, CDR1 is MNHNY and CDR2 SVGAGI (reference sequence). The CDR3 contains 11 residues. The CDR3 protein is CASSPQGPAFF. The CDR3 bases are TGTGCCAGCAGTCCACAGGGGCCAGCTTTCTTT.

DNA for the CDR3: TGTGCCAGCAGCTTGGCTCTACTCGGGACTTATGGCTACACCTTC. As protein: CASSLALLGTYGYTF. The chain combines TRBV5-4 with TRBJ1-2; D perhaps matches TRBD1 (5 bases). Germline values: CDR1 SGHNT, CDR2 YYREEE (reference sequence). This CDR3 region has 15 residues. Trimming cost V 0 bases and J 5 bases, with 14 bases left between them.

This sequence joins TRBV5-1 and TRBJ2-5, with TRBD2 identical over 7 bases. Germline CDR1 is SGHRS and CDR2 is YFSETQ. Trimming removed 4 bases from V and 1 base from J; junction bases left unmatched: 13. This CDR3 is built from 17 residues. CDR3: CASSAGGFAGAQETQYF. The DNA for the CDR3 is TGCGCCAGCAGCGCGGGTGGATTCGCGGGAGCCCAAGAGACCCAGTACTTC.